In this sample, the clone carrying this T cell receptor beta chain turned up once. The sample is drawn from a study of control samples from healthy donors and cancer patients. Produced via immunoSEQ multiplex PCR; TCRdb's table is partial and in-frame only. The sample holds more than 85,000 clones, about 81% seen once. This CDR3 has 13 residues. The V segment lost 4 bases and the J segment 5 bases; nucleotides outside the gene matches: 3. Germline CDR1 is SQVTM and CDR2 is ANQGSEA. Sequenced sample: PBMCs. This sequence originates from a man between 70 and 80 years old with lung cancer. The rearrangement links TRBV29-1 to TRBJ2-3; 10 bases fit TRBD2. In DNA form, the CDR3 reads TGCAGCGTTGGCCTAGCGGGGGAAGATACGCAGTATTTT. It codes for CSVGLAGEDTQYF.